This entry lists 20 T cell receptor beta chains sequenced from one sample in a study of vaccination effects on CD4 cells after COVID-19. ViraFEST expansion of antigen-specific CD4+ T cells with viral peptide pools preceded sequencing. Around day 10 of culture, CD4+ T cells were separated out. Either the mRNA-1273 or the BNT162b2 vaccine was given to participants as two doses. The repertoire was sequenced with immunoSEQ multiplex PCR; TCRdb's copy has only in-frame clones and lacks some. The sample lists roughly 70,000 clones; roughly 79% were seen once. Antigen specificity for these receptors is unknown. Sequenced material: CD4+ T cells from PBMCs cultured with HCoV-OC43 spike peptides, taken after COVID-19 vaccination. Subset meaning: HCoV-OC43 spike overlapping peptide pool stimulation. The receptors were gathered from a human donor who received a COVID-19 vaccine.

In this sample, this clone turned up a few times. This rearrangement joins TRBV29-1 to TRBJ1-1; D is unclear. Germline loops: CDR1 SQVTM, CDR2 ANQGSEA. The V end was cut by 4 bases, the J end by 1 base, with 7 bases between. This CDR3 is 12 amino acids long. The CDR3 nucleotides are TGCAGCGTTGGCATCTCGAACACTGAAGCTTTCTTT. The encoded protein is CSVGISNTEAFF.

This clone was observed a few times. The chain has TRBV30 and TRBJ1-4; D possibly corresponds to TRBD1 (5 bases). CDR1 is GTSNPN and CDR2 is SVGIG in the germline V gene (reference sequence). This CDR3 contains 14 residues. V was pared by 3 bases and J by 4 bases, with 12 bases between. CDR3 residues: CAWRSGGGNEKLFF. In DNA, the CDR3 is TGTGCCTGGAGGTCCGGGGGGGGTAATGAAAAACTGTTTTTT.

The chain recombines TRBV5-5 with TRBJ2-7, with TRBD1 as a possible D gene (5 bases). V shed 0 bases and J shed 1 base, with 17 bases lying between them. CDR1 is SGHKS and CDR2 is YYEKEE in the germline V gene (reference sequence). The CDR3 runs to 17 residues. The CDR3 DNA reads TGTGCCAGCAGCTTGGTCGGGCTAGGGGCACCGTCCTACGAGCAGTACGTC. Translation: CASSLVGLGAPSYEQYV.

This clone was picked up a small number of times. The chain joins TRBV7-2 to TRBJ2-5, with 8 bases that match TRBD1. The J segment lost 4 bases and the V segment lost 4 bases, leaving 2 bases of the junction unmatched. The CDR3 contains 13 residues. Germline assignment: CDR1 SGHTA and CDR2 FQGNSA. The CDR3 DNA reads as TGTGCCAGCAGCTCTGACAGGGGAGAGACCCAGTACTTC. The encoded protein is CASSSDRGETQYF.

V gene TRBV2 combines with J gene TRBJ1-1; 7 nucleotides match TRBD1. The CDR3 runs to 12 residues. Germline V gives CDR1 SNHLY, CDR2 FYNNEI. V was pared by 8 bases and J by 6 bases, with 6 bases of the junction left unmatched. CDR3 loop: CASLQGSAEAFF. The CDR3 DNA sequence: TGTGCCAGCTTACAGGGGAGCGCTGAAGCTTTCTTT.

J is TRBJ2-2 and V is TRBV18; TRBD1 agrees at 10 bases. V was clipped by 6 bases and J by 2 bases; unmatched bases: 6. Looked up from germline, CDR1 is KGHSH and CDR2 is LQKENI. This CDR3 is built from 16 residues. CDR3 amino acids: CASSPGQGGNTGELFF. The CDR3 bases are TGTGCCAGCTCCCCCGGACAGGGGGGTAACACCGGGGAGCTGTTTTTT.

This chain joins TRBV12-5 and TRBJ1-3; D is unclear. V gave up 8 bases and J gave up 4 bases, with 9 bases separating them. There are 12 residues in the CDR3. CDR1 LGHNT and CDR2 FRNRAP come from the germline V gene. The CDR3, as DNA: TGTGCTAGTTGGGGTGTGGGAAACACCATATATTTT. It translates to CASWGVGNTIYF.

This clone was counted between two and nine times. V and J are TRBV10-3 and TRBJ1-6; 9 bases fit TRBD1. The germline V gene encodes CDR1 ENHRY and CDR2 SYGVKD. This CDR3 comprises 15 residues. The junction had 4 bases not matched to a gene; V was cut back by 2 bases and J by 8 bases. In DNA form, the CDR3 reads TGTGCCATCAGTGAGCTGGGACAGGGCTATTCACCCCTCCACTTT. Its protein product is CAISELGQGYSPLHF.

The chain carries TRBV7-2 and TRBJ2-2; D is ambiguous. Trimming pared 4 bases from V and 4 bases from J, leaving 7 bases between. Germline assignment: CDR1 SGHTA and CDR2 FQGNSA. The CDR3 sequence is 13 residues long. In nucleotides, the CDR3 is TGTGCCAGCAGCTCGACCCCCACCGGGGAGCTGTTTTTT. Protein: CASSSTPTGELFF.

The chain's CDR3 is CASSAQPAGEKLFF. Written as DNA, the CDR3 is TGTGCCAGCAGTGCACAGCCCGCTGGTGAAAAACTGTTTTTT. The rearrangement links TRBV2 to TRBJ1-4; D uncertain. This CDR3 has 14 residues. CDR1 is SNHLY, CDR2 FYNNEI, per germline. Trimming removed 4 bases at V and 7 bases at J, with 13 bases between.

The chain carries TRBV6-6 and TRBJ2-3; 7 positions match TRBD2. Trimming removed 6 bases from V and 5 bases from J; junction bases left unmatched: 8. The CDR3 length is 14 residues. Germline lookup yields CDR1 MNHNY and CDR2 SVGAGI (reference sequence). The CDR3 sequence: CASSPSGAEDTQYF. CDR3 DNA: TGTGCCAGCAGCCCAAGCGGGGCGGAAGATACGCAGTATTTT.

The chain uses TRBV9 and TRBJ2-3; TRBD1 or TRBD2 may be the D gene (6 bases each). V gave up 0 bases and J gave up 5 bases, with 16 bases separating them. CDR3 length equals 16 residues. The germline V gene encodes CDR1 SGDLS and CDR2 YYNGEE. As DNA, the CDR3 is TGTGCCAGCAGCGTAGCGCCCGGGGGCGAAATAGATACGCAGTATTTT. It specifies CASSVAPGGEIDTQYF.

CDR3 amino acids: CASSQASGETQYF. The DNA for the CDR3 is TGCGCCAGCAGCCAAGCCTCCGGGGAGACCCAGTACTTC. The J gene is TRBJ2-5, the V gene TRBV4-1, with unresolved D. V shed 1 base and J shed 5 bases, with 8 bases lying between them. Germline V gene sequence: CDR1 MGHRA, CDR2 YSYEKL. The CDR3 totals 13 residues.

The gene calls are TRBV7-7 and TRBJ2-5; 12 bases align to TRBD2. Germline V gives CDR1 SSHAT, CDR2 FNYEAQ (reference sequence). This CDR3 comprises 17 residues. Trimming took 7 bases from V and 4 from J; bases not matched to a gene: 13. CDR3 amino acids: CASTRLAGATLGETQYF. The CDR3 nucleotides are TGTGCCAGCACACGACTAGCGGGGGCCACACTGGGAGAGACCCAGTACTTC.

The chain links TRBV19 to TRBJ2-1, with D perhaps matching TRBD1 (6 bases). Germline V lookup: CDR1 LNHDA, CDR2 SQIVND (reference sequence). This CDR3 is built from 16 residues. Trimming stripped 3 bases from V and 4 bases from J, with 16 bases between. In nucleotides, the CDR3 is TGTGCCAGTAGTATCTCCCGAGGACAGCCTTACAATGAGCAGTTCTTC. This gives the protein CASSISRGQPYNEQFF. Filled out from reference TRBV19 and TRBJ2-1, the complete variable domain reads DGGITQSPKYLFRKEGQNVTLSCEQNLNHDAMYWYRQDPGQGLRLIYYSQIVNDFQKGDIAEGYSVSREKKESFPLTVTSAQKNPTAFYLCASSISRGQPYNEQFFGPGTRLTVL.

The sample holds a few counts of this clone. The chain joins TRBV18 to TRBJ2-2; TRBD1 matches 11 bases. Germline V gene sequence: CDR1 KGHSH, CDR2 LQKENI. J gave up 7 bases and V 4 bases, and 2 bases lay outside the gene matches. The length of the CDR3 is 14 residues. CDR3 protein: CASSRTGGSGELFF. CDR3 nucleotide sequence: TGTGCCAGCTCACGGACAGGGGGCAGCGGGGAGCTGTTTTTT.

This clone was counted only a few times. Here the CDR3 reads CASTPAGSGNTIYF. CDR3 DNA: TGTGCCAGTACCCCGGCAGGGTCCGGAAACACCATATATTTT. The gene calls are TRBV19 and TRBJ1-3; possibly TRBD1 for D (5 bases). Germline V gene lookup returns CDR1 LNHDA and CDR2 SQIVND (reference sequence). Between the trimmed V and J ends, which lost 7 bases and 4 bases, there was a span of 14 bases. The CDR3 is 14 residues long.

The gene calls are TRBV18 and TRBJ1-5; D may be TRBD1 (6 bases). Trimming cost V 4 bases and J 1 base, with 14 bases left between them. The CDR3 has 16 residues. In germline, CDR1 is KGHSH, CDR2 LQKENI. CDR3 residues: CASSLGAGTSNQPQHF. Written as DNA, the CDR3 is TGTGCCAGCTCACTGGGGGCCGGGACGAGCAATCAGCCCCAGCATTTT.

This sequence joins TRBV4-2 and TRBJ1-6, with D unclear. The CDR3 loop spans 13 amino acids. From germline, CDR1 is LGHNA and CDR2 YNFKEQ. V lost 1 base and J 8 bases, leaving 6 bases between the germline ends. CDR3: CASSQVWDSPLHF. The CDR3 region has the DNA TGTGCCAGCAGCCAAGTTTGGGATTCACCCCTCCACTTT.

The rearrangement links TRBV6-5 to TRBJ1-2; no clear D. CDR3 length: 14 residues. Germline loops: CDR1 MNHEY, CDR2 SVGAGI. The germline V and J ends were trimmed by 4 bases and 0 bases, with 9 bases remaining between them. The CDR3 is CASSSDGANYGYTF. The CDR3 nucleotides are TGTGCCAGCAGTTCGGACGGGGCTAACTATGGCTACACCTTC.